Presented here are 20 T cell receptor beta chains from one specimen sequenced in a study of blood T cell repertoires in COVID-19. Assay: immunoSEQ multiplex PCR; the TCRdb copy retains only in-frame clones and omits some. Among approximately 440,000 clones listed, roughly 91% were seen once. Sample: PBMCs or T cells enriched from blood (not recorded which). The source is a man aged 18 to 29 who had recovered from COVID-19.

The V call is TRBV28, the J call TRBJ2-7; TRBD1 matches at 7 bases. CDR3 size: 12 residues. The V and J ends lost 7 bases and 3 bases, in that order; junction bases with no gene match: 3. Germline CDR1 MDHEN, CDR2 SYDVKM. CDR3 loop: CASTGTVYEQYF. CDR3 DNA: TGTGCCAGCACTGGGACAGTCTACGAGCAGTACTTC.

V is TRBV28 and J is TRBJ1-1; D ambiguous. This CDR3 has 12 amino acids. V was pared by 7 bases and J by 7 bases, with 13 bases between. Germline CDR1 is MDHEN and CDR2 is SYDVKM. CDR3 bases: TGTGCCAGCATCACGGGAATCAATGAAGCTTTCTTT. Protein sequence: CASITGINEAFF.

The chain joins TRBV7-9 to TRBJ1-2; no definite D call. V lost 5 bases and J 5 bases, leaving 12 bases between the germline ends. From germline, CDR1 is SEHNR and CDR2 FQNEAQ (reference sequence). The CDR3 consists of 13 residues. The CDR3 DNA follows: TGTGCCAGCAGCCCCGACGGAGAATATGGCTACACCTTC. Its protein is CASSPDGEYGYTF.

V gene TRBV7-9 combines with J gene TRBJ1-2; 7 nucleotides align to TRBD1. The V segment lost 4 bases and the J segment 0 bases; nucleotides outside the gene matches: 2. From germline, CDR1 is SEHNR and CDR2 FQNEAQ (reference sequence). The CDR3 is made up of 14 amino acids. The CDR3 DNA follows: TGTGCCAGCAGCTGGACAGGAACTAACTATGGCTACACCTTC. It codes for CASSWTGTNYGYTF.

This chain links TRBV27 with TRBJ2-3; 8 nucleotides line up with TRBD2. Per the germline V gene, CDR1 is MNHEY and CDR2 is SMNVEV (reference sequence). The trim removed 8 bases at V and 4 bases at J, leaving 11 bases unmatched. The CDR3 loop spans 15 amino acids. The CDR3 reads CASANRLARADTQYF. CDR3 DNA sequence: TGTGCCAGCGCCAATAGACTAGCGAGGGCAGATACGCAGTATTTT.

The chain recombines TRBV28 with TRBJ2-1, with 7 bases aligning to TRBD2. The CDR3 consists of 15 residues. Trimming took 5 bases from V and 7 from J; bases not matched to a gene: 11. Germline loops: CDR1 MDHEN, CDR2 SYDVKM. CDR3 residues: CASSRPSGGMNEQFF. Written as DNA, the CDR3 is TGTGCCAGCAGTCGCCCTAGCGGAGGGATGAATGAGCAGTTCTTC.

This clone was detected once. For the CDR3, the DNA is TGTGCCAGCAAAAGTTCGGGGAATAATCAGCCCCAGCATTTT. Its protein is CASKSSGNNQPQHF. The chain uses TRBV2 and TRBJ1-5, with unresolved D. The germline V gene has CDR1 SNHLY and CDR2 FYNNEI. The CDR3 extends over 14 amino acids. V was shortened by 7 bases and J by 4 bases, with 14 bases between the two germline ends.

This sequence joins TRBV11-2 and TRBJ2-2; D is unclear. Trimming left V 1 base short and J 16 bases short, with 19 bases between. Germline V gene sequence: CDR1 SGHAT, CDR2 FQNNGV. The CDR3 contains 14 residues. The CDR3 spells CASSLVEGSGRAFF. The CDR3 nucleotides read TGTGCCAGCAGCTTAGTCGAAGGCTCAGGTCGTGCGTTTTTT.

The chain joins TRBV29-1 to TRBJ1-2, with D hard to call. Trimming removed 7 bases at V and 8 bases at J, with 17 bases between. Germline V gene sequence: CDR1 SQVTM, CDR2 ANQGSEA. This CDR3 region has 12 residues. Here the CDR3 reads CSANVLRGGYTF. The CDR3 DNA follows: TGCAGCGCCAACGTCCTCCGAGGGGGCTACACCTTC.

The rearrangement links TRBV5-1 to TRBJ1-2; TRBD1 matches at 7 bases. Germline trimming cut 3 bases from V and 2 bases from J; bases unmatched to any gene: 7. The CDR3 has 15 amino acids. The germline CDR1 and CDR2 sequences are SGHRS and YFSETQ. CDR3 amino acids: CASSSGTVFNYGYTF. The CDR3 coding sequence is TGCGCCAGCAGCTCCGGGACAGTCTTCAACTATGGCTACACCTTC.

This rearrangement joins TRBV18 to TRBJ2-1, with 10 bases lining up with TRBD2. The CDR3 length is 15 residues. Trimming removed 4 bases from V and 9 bases from J; junction bases left unmatched: 9. Germline V gene data show CDR1 as KGHSH and CDR2 as LQKENI. DNA of the CDR3: TGTGCCAGCTCACGACGGCTAGCGGGAGTAGGTGAGCAGTTCTTC. Protein product: CASSRRLAGVGEQFF.

The V gene is TRBV14, the J gene TRBJ1-3, with D perhaps matching TRBD1 (5 bases). V was clipped by 7 bases and J by 0 bases, with 10 bases between them. The CDR3 is 14 residues long. Germline values: CDR1 SGHDN, CDR2 FVKESK. CDR3 residues: CASTTGYSGNTIYF. CDR3 in DNA: TGTGCCAGCACAACAGGATACTCTGGAAACACCATATATTTT.

J is TRBJ2-1 and V is TRBV6-5; D is undetermined. Trimming stripped 0 bases from V and 10 bases from J, with 7 bases between. There are 12 residues in the CDR3. Germline CDR1 MNHEY, CDR2 SVGAGI. The CDR3 region is CASSYSSVEQFF. The CDR3 nucleotides are TGTGCCAGCAGTTACTCATCCGTAGAGCAGTTCTTC.

The chain's CDR3 is CAWSVFGGEEQYF. The CDR3 bases are TGTGCCTGGAGTGTGTTCGGGGGTGAAGAGCAGTACTTC. The chain joins TRBV30 to TRBJ2-7, with D perhaps matching TRBD2 (6 bases). Germline CDR1 reads GTSNPN; CDR2 reads SVGIG (reference sequence). This CDR3 is built from 13 residues. The V gene lost 0 bases and the J gene lost 7 bases, with 13 bases spanning the gap.

The V call is TRBV19, the J call TRBJ1-5; D remains unclear. Deletions cut 4 bases from V and 0 bases from J, with 7 bases between. Per the germline V gene, CDR1 is LNHDA and CDR2 is SQIVND (reference sequence). The CDR3 runs to 14 residues. CDR3 sequence: CASSTYNSNQPQHF. The CDR3 region has the DNA TGTGCCAGTAGTACGTACAATAGCAATCAGCCCCAGCATTTT.

The J gene is TRBJ1-3, the V gene TRBV19; TRBD1 is a possible D gene (5 bases). Germline CDR1 LNHDA, CDR2 SQIVND (reference sequence). The CDR3 spans 16 residues. V dropped 6 bases and J dropped 0 bases, with 15 bases sitting between them. The CDR3 sequence: CASSPPGLNSGNTIYF. The CDR3 DNA sequence: TGTGCCAGTAGCCCTCCGGGACTAAACTCTGGAAACACCATATATTTT.

The rearrangement uses TRBV11-2 and TRBJ2-1; TRBD1 is a possible D gene (6 bases). Trimming stripped 2 bases from V and 4 bases from J, with 9 bases between. The CDR3 extends over 14 amino acids. Germline values: CDR1 SGHAT, CDR2 FQNNGV. CDR3 DNA: TGTGCCAGCAGCTTACTAACAGGGTACAATGAGCAGTTCTTC. It yields the protein CASSLLTGYNEQFF. Full variable domain (missing parts from reference TRBV11-2 and TRBJ2-1): EAGVAQSPRYKIIEKRQSVAFWCNPISGHATLYWYQQILGQGPKLLIQFQNNGVVDDSQLPKDRFSAERLKGVDSTLKIQPAKLEDSAVYLCASSLLTGYNEQFFGPGTRLTVL.

This rearrangement joins TRBV15 to TRBJ1-4; 8 nucleotides agree with TRBD1. V lost 6 bases, J lost 5 bases, and 8 bases stayed unmatched. Germline CDR1 LNHNV, CDR2 YYDKDF (reference sequence). The CDR3 contains 15 residues. CDR3 sequence (DNA): TGTGCCACCAGAGGTACCGGGACAGGAAATGAAAAACTGTTTTTT. Protein sequence: CATRGTGTGNEKLFF.

This chain connects TRBV4-1 to TRBJ2-6, with D perhaps matching TRBD2 (7 bases). V lost 5 bases to trimming and J lost 0 bases, with 14 bases between them. The CDR3 runs to 17 residues. Germline V gives CDR1 MGHRA, CDR2 YSYEKL. The CDR3 loop is CASSASGTSSGANVLTF. The CDR3 DNA follows: TGCGCCAGCAGCGCCAGCGGGACAAGCTCTGGGGCCAACGTCCTGACTTTC.

The chain recombines TRBV5-4 with TRBJ1-1; TRBD1 might be the D (6 bases). Trimming removed 7 bases from V and 1 base from J, with 14 bases in between. The germline CDR1 and CDR2 sequences are SGHNT and YYREEE (reference sequence). CDR3 size: 14 residues. CDR3 coding DNA: TGTGCCAGCCAAATCCGACAGGAGAACACTGAAGCTTTCTTT. Protein sequence: CASQIRQENTEAFF.